This T cell receptor (beta chain) was documented in a study of T cells after yellow fever vaccination. General observations from the study: Repertoires sorted by FACS could include abundant clonotypes that are contaminants from the bulk population. There was a small share of clonotypes that showed up in both the CD4 and CD8 compartments. A large majority of primary-vaccination clones showed up again after the booster (under 98% CD4, 88% CD8).

As for this clonotype: Its antigen is as yet unknown.

TCRdb redid the calling of the 5' RACE reads with MiXCR, one entry per CDR3 protein. The sample has about 580,000 distinct CDR3 sequences; 17% are singletons. This CDR3 comprises 18 residues. Germline V gene lookup returns CDR1 SGHRS and CDR2 YFSETQ. V was clipped by 1 base and J by 0 bases; unmatched bases: 9. The sample was PBMCs, taken roughly 5 days after the first yellow fever vaccination. V and J are TRBV5-1 and TRBJ2-3, with 9 bases identical to TRBD1. This clonotype was sampled from a man aged 18-30 years who received the YFV17D yellow fever vaccine. In DNA, the CDR3 is TGCGCCAGCAGCTTGAGAGGGGACAGGGTCCCCAGCACAGATACGCAGTATTTT. This encodes CASSLRGDRVPSTDTQYF. Filled out from reference TRBV5-1 and TRBJ2-3, the complete variable domain reads KAGVTQTPRYLIKTRGQQVTLSCSPISGHRSVSWYQQTPGQGLQFLFEYFSETQRNKGNFPGRFSGRQFSNSRSEMNVSTLELGDSALYLCASSLRGDRVPSTDTQYFGPGTRLTVL.